A selection of T cell receptor beta chains follows, all from one sample in a study of siplizumab effects on memory and regulatory T cells. Antigen specificity for these receptors is unknown. Libraries were prepared by immunoSEQ multiplex PCR; TCRdb keeps only in-frame clonotypes and omits some of them. This table has just under 20,000 clones, around 43% appearing once. The sample consisted of CFSE-low (dividing) CD4+ T cells sorted from an allogeneic mixed lymphocyte reaction. These receptors all stem from a human donor in good health; the cells came from an allogeneic mixed lymphocyte reaction. Some clones in this sample may be carry-over from other donors' samples. The CDR3 runs from the conserved cysteine through the conserved F or W. D genes are given only for firm matches. Not every row has a clone size; where given, it reads once, few, many or a size class.

v_call: TRBV6-5; j_call: TRBJ2-2; d_call: NA; clone_size: NA; cdr3_nt: TGTGCCAGCACTGAGAGGGACCTCGGAAACGGGGAGCTGTTTTTT; cdr3_aa: CASTERDLGNGELFF
v_call: TRBV19; j_call: TRBJ2-3; d_call: NA; clone_size: NA; cdr3_nt: TGTGCCAGTAGTATGGGGCGGACGAGCACAGATACGCAGTATTTT; cdr3_aa: CASSMGRTSTDTQYF
v_call: TRBV7-7; j_call: TRBJ2-1; d_call: NA; clone_size: NA; cdr3_nt: TGTGCTAGCGCCTTTGCCGGGGGTGAGCAGTTCTTC; cdr3_aa: CASAFAGGEQFF
v_call: TRBV25-1; j_call: TRBJ1-4; d_call: NA; clone_size: NA; cdr3_nt: TGTGCCAGCGCACCCCATAGGACTAATGAAAAACTGTTTTTT; cdr3_aa: CASAPHRTNEKLFF
v_call: TRBV19; j_call: TRBJ2-3; d_call: NA; clone_size: NA; cdr3_nt: TGTGCCAGTAGAATGGGGATAGCCGGGCGCAGCACAGATACGCAGTATTTT; cdr3_aa: CASRMGIAGRSTDTQYF
v_call: TRBV7-9; j_call: TRBJ2-1; d_call: NA; clone_size: NA; cdr3_nt: TGTGCCAGCAGCAACACCCGGAATGAGCAGTTCTTC; cdr3_aa: CASSNTRNEQFF
v_call: TRBV6-5; j_call: TRBJ1-6; d_call: NA; clone_size: once; cdr3_nt: TGTGCCAGCAAACCAAGCTCCTATAATTCACCCCTCCACTTT; cdr3_aa: CASKPSSYNSPLHF
v_call: TRBV29-1; j_call: TRBJ1-1; d_call: NA; clone_size: few; cdr3_nt: TGCAGCGTTCGTTCCAGGGGAGTGGTCACTGAAGCTTTCTTT; cdr3_aa: CSVRSRGVVTEAFF
v_call: TRBV2; j_call: TRBJ2-7; d_call: NA; clone_size: few; cdr3_nt: TGTGCCAGCATCCCCGACGGAGTAGGCAGAATCGAGCAGTACTTC; cdr3_aa: CASIPDGVGRIEQYF
v_call: TRBV5-1; j_call: TRBJ2-7; d_call: NA; clone_size: medium-sized; cdr3_nt: TGCGCCAGCAGCCCCGTCAGGGTTCCTACCTACGAGCAGTACTTC; cdr3_aa: CASSPVRVPTYEQYF
v_call: TRBV18; j_call: TRBJ1-3; d_call: NA; clone_size: few; cdr3_nt: TGTGCCAGCTCACCTCGGGACACTTCTTTGTCTGGAAACACCATATATTTT; cdr3_aa: CASSPRDTSLSGNTIYF
v_call: TRBV6-6; j_call: TRBJ2-2; d_call: NA; clone_size: few; cdr3_nt: TGTGCCAGCAGTTACGGGCTAGTGGTCGGGGAGCTGTTTTTT; cdr3_aa: CASSYGLVVGELFF
v_call: TRBV15; j_call: TRBJ2-1; d_call: TRBD1; clone_size: NA; cdr3_nt: TGTGCCACCAGCAAGGGGGCCGCCTACAATGAGCAGTTCTTC; cdr3_aa: CATSKGAAYNEQFF
v_call: TRBV19; j_call: TRBJ1-6; d_call: NA; clone_size: NA; cdr3_nt: TGTGCCAGCCGGGACATTTATAATTCACCCCTCCACTTT; cdr3_aa: CASRDIYNSPLHF
v_call: TRBV23-1; j_call: TRBJ2-3; d_call: NA; clone_size: NA; cdr3_nt: TGCGCCAGCAGTCACAATCGCCGAAGGAGGTTCTTCTGGGCCACCACAGATACGCAGTATTTT; cdr3_aa: CASSHNRRRRFFWATTDTQYF
v_call: TRBV6-1; j_call: TRBJ1-2; d_call: NA; clone_size: NA; cdr3_nt: TGTGCCAGCAGTGAAGCAGCTCCTAACTATGGCTACACCTTC; cdr3_aa: CASSEAAPNYGYTF
v_call: TRBV6-1; j_call: TRBJ2-7; d_call: NA; clone_size: NA; cdr3_nt: TGTGCCAGCGGGGGCTACTACGAGCAGTACTTC; cdr3_aa: CASGGYYEQYF